This entry lists 19 T cell receptor beta chains sequenced from one sample in a study of cytomegalovirus exposure and HLA in healthy donors. PCR involved 60 Vbeta and 13 Jbeta primers. Produced via immunoSEQ multiplex PCR; TCRdb's table is partial and in-frame only. Among 95,000 to 150,000 clones listed, more than 60% were seen once. The sample taken for sequencing was PBMCs. Receptors were obtained from a woman between 40 and 55 years old in good health and CMV-seronegative.

The chain carries TRBV7-2 and TRBJ2-7, with 9 nucleotides matching TRBD1. Looked up from germline, CDR1 is SGHTA and CDR2 is FQGNSA. This CDR3 has 15 residues. V lost 2 bases, J lost 2 bases, and 4 bases stayed unmatched. The CDR3: CASSLSGQGPYEQYF. CDR3 bases: TGTGCCAGCAGCTTATCCGGACAGGGGCCCTACGAGCAGTACTTC.

The rearrangement joins TRBV19 to TRBJ1-1, with D uncertain. CDR1 is LNHDA, CDR2 SQIVND, per germline (reference sequence). This CDR3 contains 11 residues. Trimming removed 7 bases from V and 6 bases from J, with 9 bases in between. The CDR3 DNA is TGTGCCAGTAACTACGGGGCTGAAGCTTTCTTT. Its translation: CASNYGAEAFF.

This chain connects TRBV2 to TRBJ2-3, with TRBD2 matching 11 bases. J lost 7 bases, V lost 8 bases, and 17 bases had no gene match. CDR3 length: 17 residues. Germline-derived CDR1 and CDR2 are SNHLY and FYNNEI. The CDR3 sequence is CASEGVFVLAGENTQYF. The CDR3, as DNA: TGTGCCAGCGAGGGCGTCTTTGTACTAGCGGGGGAAAATACGCAGTATTTT.

The chain employs TRBV9 and TRBJ2-4; 13 bases map to TRBD2. CDR1 and CDR2 from the germline V gene are SGDLS and YYNGEE. The CDR3 extends over 16 amino acids. V was pared by 4 bases and J by 7 bases, with 8 bases of the junction left unmatched. CDR3 protein: CASSSWTSGSGNIQYF. CDR3 DNA sequence: TGTGCCAGCAGCTCCTGGACTAGCGGGAGCGGGAACATTCAGTACTTC.

V usage is TRBV27 and J usage is TRBJ2-4; D is perhaps TRBD1 (6 bases). With 2 bases removed from V and 6 bases from J, the gap between germline ends came to 11 bases. This CDR3 comprises 14 residues. CDR1 is MNHEY, CDR2 SMNVEV, per germline (reference sequence). Here the CDR3 reads CASSLIQGANIQYF. In DNA form, the CDR3 reads TGTGCCAGCAGTTTAATACAGGGCGCAAACATTCAGTACTTC.

The CDR3 DNA sequence: TGCGCCAGCAGTCTAGCGGGGGATCTCTCGGTAGAGACCCAGTACTTC. Amino acids: CASSLAGDLSVETQYF. J is TRBJ2-5 and V is TRBV5-1; 10 bases agree with TRBD2. Germline CDR1 is SGHRS and CDR2 is YFSETQ. The CDR3 is 16 amino acids. V was pared by 5 bases and J by 4 bases, with 11 bases of the junction left unmatched.

This chain uses TRBV4-3 with TRBJ2-7; 7 bases match TRBD2. The CDR3 totals 16 residues. Germline CDR1 and CDR2: LGHNA and YSLEER. V trimming: 4 bases; J trimming: 6 bases; junction bases outside the gene matches: 15. CDR3: CASSRTFGSGWSEQYF. The CDR3 region has the DNA TGCGCCAGCAGCCGGACCTTCGGTAGCGGGTGGAGCGAGCAGTACTTC.

The chain links TRBV9 to TRBJ2-1, with 9 bases matching TRBD2. The CDR3 runs to 11 residues. Looked up from germline, CDR1 is SGDLS and CDR2 is YYNGEE. V shed 3 bases, J shed 15 bases, and the junction held 4 bases outside the gene matches. In nucleotides, the CDR3 is TGTGCCAGCAGCGCCGGGACTAGCACGTTCTTC. Translation gives CASSAGTSTFF.

This clone was detected only once. The gene calls are TRBV19 and TRBJ2-1, with 9 nucleotides matching TRBD1. The V gene's germline CDR1 is LNHDA and CDR2 SQIVND (reference sequence). The CDR3 spans 13 residues. J was trimmed by 6 bases and V by 7 bases; bases with no gene match: 4. This CDR3 is CASINRGLNEQFF. Written as DNA, the CDR3 is TGTGCCAGTATAAACAGGGGGCTCAATGAGCAGTTCTTC.

J is TRBJ1-2 and V is TRBV10-3, with D maybe TRBD1 (5 bases). The CDR3 sequence is 16 residues long. With 7 bases removed from V and 5 bases from J, the gap between germline ends came to 23 bases. CDR1 and CDR2 from the germline V gene are ENHRY and SYGVKD. DNA for the CDR3: TGTGCCATCACTAAGAATCGGGACTCCGACCGATATGGCTACACCTTC. This sequence encodes CAITKNRDSDRYGYTF.

The chain employs TRBV7-8 and TRBJ2-4; TRBD2 matches 8 bases. Germline CDR1 reads SGHVS; CDR2 reads FQNEAQ. V gave up 4 bases and J gave up 6 bases; unmatched junction bases: 8. There are 15 residues in the CDR3. CDR3: CASSWRTSLANIQYF. The CDR3 DNA sequence: TGTGCCAGCAGCTGGAGGACTAGCTTGGCAAACATTCAGTACTTC.

The chain uses TRBV6-5 and TRBJ1-1, with TRBD1 matching over 7 bases. Trimming took 5 bases from V and 1 from J; bases not matched to a gene: 1. CDR1 MNHEY and CDR2 SVGAGI come from the germline V gene. CDR3 size: 13 residues. CDR3 residues: CASSDRENTEAFF. In DNA, the CDR3 is TGTGCCAGCAGTGACAGGGAGAACACTGAAGCTTTCTTT.

This clone was counted only a few times. This CDR3 reads CASSGTKNTEAFF. The DNA for the CDR3 is TGTGCCAGCTCAGGGACAAAGAACACTGAAGCTTTCTTT. V is TRBV18 and J is TRBJ1-1; the D gene is possibly TRBD1 (6 bases). The ends were cut back, 5 bases at V and 1 base at J, with 8 bases in the middle. The CDR3 loop spans 13 amino acids. Germline CDR1 and CDR2: KGHSH and LQKENI.

The chain combines TRBV7-2 with TRBJ1-4, with 7 bases identical to TRBD1. Losses at the gene ends were 5 bases for V and 6 bases for J; bases not matched to a gene: 3. The CDR3 is 13 amino acids. The germline CDR1 and CDR2 sequences are SGHTA and FQGNSA. CDR3 loop: CASSRDRYEKLFF. Written as DNA, the CDR3 is TGTGCCAGCAGCCGGGACAGATATGAAAAACTGTTTTTT.

The chain links TRBV5-4 to TRBJ1-1; D ambiguous. This CDR3 is built from 15 residues. Germline V CDR1 and CDR2: SGHNT, YYREEE (reference sequence). V lost 1 base to trimming and J lost 4 bases, with 14 bases between them. CDR3 bases: TGTGCCAGCAGCTTGAATCAGCCCCGGAGCACTGAAGCTTTCTTT. It is translated as CASSLNQPRSTEAFF.

CDR3 bases: TGCGCCAGCAGCCAAGACGGACGGAGGAGAGCTTTCTTT. It is translated as CASSQDGRRRAFF. This chain uses TRBV4-3 with TRBJ1-1, with D unclear. The CDR3 contains 13 residues. Germline loops: CDR1 LGHNA, CDR2 YSLEER. V lost 0 bases, J lost 10 bases, and 12 bases lay in between.

The chain links TRBV5-6 to TRBJ2-7, with TRBD2 identical over 10 bases. The germline CDR1 and CDR2 sequences are SGHDT and YYEEEE. The J segment lost 1 base and the V segment lost 3 bases, leaving 1 base of the junction unmatched. This CDR3 spans 14 amino acids. In DNA, the CDR3 is TGTGCCAGCAGCTGGACTAGCGGTTCCTACGAGCAGTACTTC. It encodes CASSWTSGSYEQYF.

V usage is TRBV5-4 and J usage is TRBJ2-5; a possible D gene is TRBD2 (7 bases). V dropped 2 bases and J dropped 7 bases, with 21 bases sitting between them. This CDR3 is built from 16 residues. Germline V gene lookup returns CDR1 SGHNT and CDR2 YYREEE (reference sequence). The CDR3, as DNA: TGTGCCAGCAGCTTTTTAGGGGGGGGACCGCGAGGGACCCAGTACTTC. Translating gives CASSFLGGGPRGTQYF.

This CDR3 is CASSQPHRLAGDNEQFF. The CDR3 DNA reads TGCGCCAGCAGTCAACCCCACCGACTAGCGGGGGACAATGAGCAGTTCTTC. The genes are TRBV23-1 and TRBJ2-1; 12 bases are a match to TRBD2. TRBV23-1 falls under the ORF class, with uncertain function. Germline trimming cut 2 bases from V and 5 bases from J; bases unmatched to any gene: 7. The CDR3 length is 17 residues.